Described below is a single T cell receptor (beta chain) sequence and its context. Its antigen is not yet known. No much larger clonotype is one base removed from it; base qualities were not supplied. The data belong to a study of blood T cell repertoires in COVID-19 (dated by TCRdb to 2020 to 2022). For the wider study: Samples from collaborators originated in the United States, Italy and Spain and spanned both the acute and convalescent phases of COVID-19. Subjects who had been exposed to COVID-19, were actively infected with it, or had recovered from it provided the deeply sampled blood TCRbeta repertoires that made up the dataset. The repertoires were made available in a free public database intended to serve as a resource for research on the immune response to SARS-CoV-2. Where available, HLA class I and class II types were obtained from metadata supplied by the sample provider rather than from assay-based typing. The samples were drawn from the first 160 participants of the ongoing ImmuneRACE study and from under 1,500 subjects provided by 6 global collaborators. The material from the prospective study consisted of cDNA or gDNA derived from T cells, B-cell-depleted T cells, or PBMCs. The sample metadata nearly always contained a de-identified subject ID, COVID-19 status, age in years and sex.

The investigation overall reported the following: How much clinical and demographic metadata was included differed by source and by participant, and the metadata was provided uncurated.

Samples from volunteer blood donors who had recovered from COVID-19 were contributed by a second Seattle source. Collaborating institutions collected whole blood in K2EDTA tubes following their own protocols. Collaborator samples were shipped for TCRbeta analysis as frozen whole blood, isolated PBMCs, or DNA extracted from either sample type. The immunoSEQ Assay, a bias-controlled multiplex PCR, was used to amplify TCRbeta CDR3 regions from genomic DNA. The original pipeline was this. Within the assay, amplification of reference gene primers was used to estimate how many nucleated cells each sample contained. To quantify the absolute abundance of each unique TCRbeta CDR3 rearrangement, sequence reads were collapsed and filtered. Productive Simpson clonality was computed per sample as the square root of Simpson's diversity index over productive rearrangements. Drawn from immuneACCESS, this table holds only the in-frame rearrangements with V and J called that TCRdb kept. Clones are partly lost; checked studies trace under half to an unresolved V gene and leave the rest unexplained. The V and J calls and clone size were taken over from that table, and D and trimming were inferred from the DNA. The sample table shows roughly 220,000 clones, and 65% to 85% are seen once. Clones ranked in the top ten supply 3% to 3.5% of the sample.

Its CDR3 holds 14 amino acids, cysteine through phenylalanine. Only the CDR3 DNA is retained, 42 bases long and in frame from the first base. For this chain, trimming is 7 bases at the V end and 3 bases at the J end, and the number of junction bases without a gene match is 5. From a lookup of the germline V gene, CDR1 and CDR2 are MNHEY and SVGAGI. Recombination connected TRBV6-5 to TRBJ2-2; 7 junctional bases match TRBD1. Material for sequencing was peripheral blood. The TCR comes from a woman in her 30s who had recovered from COVID-19. The sequence in DNA is TGTGCCAGCACTAGGGGGCAGGACACCGGGGAGCTGTTTTTT. Its translation is CASTRGQDTGELFF.